This T cell receptor (beta chain) comes out of a study of cytomegalovirus exposure and HLA in healthy donors (dated by TCRdb to about 2017). A note on the overall study: In an earlier analysis of around 540 of the donors, 276 Gb of sequence data and 95 million to 130 million unique TCR beta sequences from about 180 million T cells were reported. Around 330 gigabases of sequencing data and roughly 80 million unique TCR sequences made up an early release that covered about 640 HLA-typed donors. Of the 398 genotyped donors, approximately 83% fell in the genetic ancestry cluster associated with self-reported Caucasian donors. The study aimed to test whether cataloging public T cell receptors could reveal signatures of past pathogen exposure. The T cell repertoires of under 750 subjects were profiled by immunosequencing and related to cytomegalovirus serostatus. A separate validation cohort of more than 100 different subjects was used in addition to the approximately 700-subject first cohort. To predict cytomegalovirus infection status, the study brought together high-throughput TCR immunosequencing, statistical association of individual TCRs with disease status, and machine learning. A later analysis re-examined previously published TCR beta repertoires from 610 or so donors and added high-resolution HLA genotyping to investigate patterns of TCR occurrence. Rather than drawing on any new phenotypic data, the later analysis identified candidate immune exposures from TCR beta sequences and the way those sequences occurred across donors. To decide whether each TCR beta V gene segment behaved as functional or pseudogenic, an earlier analysis of some 600 of the donors relied on high-throughput TCR beta sequencing. Alongside the repertoire data, information on donor age, sex, ethnicity and CMV serostatus was compiled. Genome-wide SNP genotypes for about three fifths of the 666 donors were used in a later genetic analysis, which treated that subset as a discovery cohort. Every repertoire in the discovery cohort had been generated on one and the same sequencing platform. Both class I and class II loci were covered by HLA typing, at four-digit resolution. Typing coverage differed by locus: A, B, C, DRB1 and DQB1 were typed in about 629-630 donors, DQA1 in 500 to 550, DPA1 in 600 to 610, and DPB1 in roughly 450. Because of strong linkage in the cohort, five DR-DQ haplotypes were treated as single units for association and clustering. Among almost 400 genotyped donors of the cohort, an average of about 240,000 unique TCR beta nucleotide sequences were sequenced per donor, around a sixth of them non-productive.

The germline V gene provides CDR1 SGHTA and CDR2 FQGNSA. The CDR3 sequence holds 16 residues, the cysteine and phenylalanine included. The read is trimmed to its CDR3 DNA, 48 bases read in frame from base 1. V and J are truncated by 3 bases and 0 bases respectively, leaving an intervening sequence of 11 bases. Overall study results and their limits: A further reported finding was that TCR beta sequences accurately predicted the HLA-A and HLA-B alleles for most subjects in the first cohort. At a false discovery rate of 0.05, a later analysis linked roughly 17,000 TCR beta sequences to specific HLA alleles. When HLA alleles, especially DR and DQ, strongly co-occurred, TCR associations were difficult to assign to individual alleles. In an earlier analysis of some 500 of the donors, most TCR beta V segments were observed in productive rearrangements about 87% or about 30% of the time, broadly matching IMGT annotations. In a later analysis, the rate of TCR association differed among HLA loci, with DRB1 alleles having the most associated TCRs and HLA-C alleles having the fewest. Correlated functional status among segregating V segments might reflect linkage disequilibrium, but an unknown experimental factor could not be ruled out. In a later analysis, most CMV-associated TCR beta chains were found to appear HLA-restricted, with HLA associations seemingly driven largely by CMV exposure. CMV serostatus was the only immune exposure information available for the cohort. According to the authors, the approach could potentially be generalized to other disease states and immunological phenotypes. In the study, some 180 TCR beta chains were listed as associated with cytomegalovirus. In both the original and validation cohorts, the classifier was reported to diagnose cytomegalovirus status with high specificity and sensitivity. Across donors, most TCR sequences were observed very rarely, whereas some public TCRs were present in many individuals. In this cohort, only TCR beta chains were sequenced, and detectable features were limited by the absence of alpha or paired-chain data. An association between a missense DCLRE1C variant and V-gene and J-gene trimming of TCR beta chains was found in a later genetic analysis and replicated in an independent cohort. Some IMGT-functional V segments, including TRBV6-2 and TRBV6-3, could not be distinguished by the 87-base-pair reads and were therefore excluded. Because counts were too low, approximately 15 rarely observed V segments, including chromosome 9 orphons, were excluded from the earlier analysis of 587 of the donors. In a later genetic analysis, fewer N-insertions in productive TCRs were reported among donors in an Asian-associated ancestry cluster than the roughly 700-donor mean. According to a later analysis, parvovirus B19, influenza, CMV and Epstein-Barr virus appeared linked to several top co-occurrence clusters. A few of the identified cytomegalovirus-associated TCR beta chains were confirmed in vitro to be specific for cytomegalovirus antigens. A cluster of highly shared sequence variants was judged likely to represent a technical artifact of the sequencing pipeline. Sequencing depth was assumed to be roughly uniform across donors in the presence/absence analyses, though that assumption may not hold. Because some donors lacked HLA typing at each locus, the association tests relied only on the typed subset. In a later analysis, HLA-associated TCR beta chains were found to be more clonally expanded and to have lower generation probabilities than equally common non-associated chains.

Points on this clone: The antigen it recognizes is unknown. Per-base qualities were not stored, and no clone one base away is much larger.

The library was made by the immunoSEQ multiplex PCR assay. For the multiplex PCR, a mixture combining 60 forward primers for TCR Vbeta segments and 13 reverse primers for TCR Jbeta segments was used. The CDR3 region of rearranged TCR beta genes was amplified from genomic DNA with a multiplex PCR assay. On the Illumina HiSeq System, the amplified TCR beta libraries were sequenced as 87-base-pair reads. From the authors' description of their analysis: A later analysis counted tens of millions of unique TCR beta chains across the 600 to 850 repertoires, and 10 million to 11 million of these chains were shared by at least two donors. Raw reads were error-corrected and collapsed into unique sequences with a nearest-neighbor algorithm that merged closely related sequences to remove PCR and sequencing errors. To assign V, D and J gene segments, CDR3 sequences were aligned to IMGT reference sequences. Each retained sequence needed at least a six-nucleotide match to both a V gene segment and a J gene segment. A rearrangement was called productive if the CDR3 had no stop codons and remained in frame with V and J, and every other rearrangement was called non-productive. Following IMGT convention, CDR3 was defined as the stretch from the second conserved V-encoded cysteine up to the conserved J-encoded phenylalanine. The earlier analysis of around 640 of the donors excluded sequences that lacked an unambiguous match to a single V gene segment. In an earlier analysis of around 590 of the donors, a V segment was called functional when productive rearrangements were above 56.7%, and segregating when the standard deviation between donors exceeded 5%. A statistical classification framework was built to diagnose cytomegalovirus status from the catalog of TCR beta chain sequences. A later analysis assigned V and J genes by comparing TCR nucleotide sequences with IMGT/GENE-DB human TR gene sequences. The TCRdist pipeline was used in a later analysis to assign CDR3 sequences and most-parsimonious VDJ recombination scenarios. A later analysis defined each TCR beta chain by its CDR3 amino acid sequence plus V-gene family, and excluded reads lacking a unique V-gene family. To address suspected cross-contamination and a sequencing artifact, a later analysis removed approximately 600 highly shared, low-generation-probability nucleotide sequences. In a later analysis, a clonal expansion index for each public chain was calculated from normalized within-repertoire ranks of inferred template counts. In a later analysis, generation probabilities were computed using a VDJ recombination model fitted to out-of-frame rearrangements, and the results were checked against IGoR. A later analysis scored TCR-TCR, TCR-HLA and TCR-CMV co-occurrence with hypergeometric tests, applying a repertoire-size bias correction to TCR pairs. In a later analysis, false discovery rates were estimated by permuting HLA or CMV assignments 20 times. In a later analysis, co-occurring TCRs were grouped with DBSCAN, and TCRdist sequence similarity was added when clustering was performed within HLA-allele-positive subsets. For co-occurrence clustering, repertoires with fewer than 30,000 or more than 120,000 public chains were excluded, along with roughly five repertoires with anomalous nucleotide sharing. Imported from immuneACCESS, the table was reduced by TCRdb to in-frame sequences with V and J called. These copies leave out some clones; in studies compared against another copy, an unresolved V gene accounts for under half, and the cause of the remainder is not known. V and J calls and clone size are copied from that table; D and trimming were computed from the DNA. This sample gives some 60,000 clones in total; around 83% of them show up just once. The leading ten clones occupy 1.6% of the sample.

The cohort consisted of some 670 healthy bone marrow donors. At the time of sampling, every cohort member was nominally healthy, though immune exposures that went unrecorded were likely present. Of the 600 or so cohort members, about 290 had a positive CMV serostatus and just over 350 had a negative one, while no CMV serostatus was recorded for the donor. A peripheral blood sample was collected from each donor, and TCR beta sequencing was performed on peripheral blood mononuclear cells. Genomic DNA was extracted from the blood cell samples with the Qiagen DNeasy Blood Extraction Kit. The sequence derives from a human donor in good health. Sequencing input: PBMCs. The rearranged segments are TRBV7-2 and TRBJ2-2; TRBD1 is perhaps the D gene, given 5 matching bases. The DNA is as follows: TGTGCCAGCAGCTTGGCCCCAGGGACGAACACCGGGGAGCTGTTTTTT. Translated, this is CASSLAPGTNTGELFF.